The next 10 T cell receptor beta chains were all read from a single sample in a study of T cells expressing NK-cell markers. Reanalyzing the 5' RACE reads, TCRdb keeps one entry per CDR3 protein, without DNA. This sample's clone table lists 150,000 or so distinct CDR3 sequences. Material for sequencing was blood T cells: a sorted CD56 or NKG2C T cell subset, CD4+ or CD8+ T cells, or bulk PBMC T cells (not recorded which). These receptors all stem from a woman aged 45 to 65 in good health.

This rearrangement joins TRBV4-1 to TRBJ2-1. Germline-derived CDR1 and CDR2 are MGHRA and YSYEKL. This CDR3 is built from 12 residues. CDR3 sequence reads: CASSQSVYEQFF.

This chain connects TRBV11-2 to TRBJ2-5; TCRdb proposes TRBD1, but this gene call is untestable without DNA. There are 16 residues in the CDR3. Germline CDR1 and CDR2: SGHAT and FQNNGV. CDR3 sequence reads: CASSLDPGAGQETQYF.

CDR3 in amino acids: CASSYPGQGLYANEQFF. The chain employs TRBV3-1 and TRBJ2-1; the D gene TCRdb calls, TRBD1, cannot be checked with no DNA. Germline loops: CDR1 LGHDT, CDR2 YNNKEL (reference sequence). The CDR3 is 17 residues long.

The genes are TRBV12-3 or TRBV12-4 and TRBJ1-5; as DNA is missing, the TRBD1 call by TCRdb cannot be tested. The CDR3 covers 14 residues. The CDR3 region is CASSLRPGAQPQHF.

The chain recombines TRBV12-3 or TRBV12-4 with TRBJ2-1; lacking DNA, the TRBD1 call made by TCRdb goes unchecked. This CDR3 region has 16 residues. The CDR3 sequence is CASSLWDGSPYNEQFF.

The rearrangement links TRBV12-3 or TRBV12-4 to TRBJ2-7; TCRdb picks TRBD1, but there is no DNA to check that call. This CDR3 is 13 amino acids long. The CDR3 loop is CASSSPGHYEQYF.

CDR3: CAWSEGQGVLVDEQYF. The chain uses TRBV30 and TRBJ2-7; TCRdb lists TRBD1, though no DNA is available to test this call. This CDR3 spans 16 amino acids. Per germline, CDR1 GTSNPN and CDR2 SVGIG (reference sequence).

V gene TRBV12-3 or TRBV12-4 combines with J gene TRBJ2-1; TCRdb indicates TRBD2, and absent DNA this call remains unverified. CDR3 length: 21 amino acids. CDR3 sequence: CASSLGQRVAGRTSSYNEQFF.

The CDR3 is CASSYSSAGVNTEAFF. The chain couples TRBV6-5 to TRBJ1-1; the TCRdb call, TRBD1, lacks DNA for checking. The CDR3 is made up of 16 amino acids. CDR1 is MNHEY and CDR2 is SVGAGI in the germline V gene.

The CDR3 here is CASSQDKLAGELFF. This sequence joins TRBV4-2 and TRBJ2-2. The germline gives CDR1 LGHNA, CDR2 YNFKEQ. This CDR3 has 14 amino acids.